The 9 T cell receptor beta chains given below trace back to one sample, sequenced in a study of blood T cell repertoires in COVID-19. Here immunoSEQ multiplex PCR was the method, and the copy in TCRdb shows in-frame clones only, minus some. The table lists under 200,000 clones, approximately 86% of them singletons. Sequencing was carried out using peripheral blood. The source is a man between 60 and 75 years old with acute or convalescent COVID-19.

In its sample, this clone was seen once. The V and J genes are TRBV28 and TRBJ2-7; unclear D gene. V lost 4 bases and J lost 2, with 6 bases in between. This CDR3 comprises 12 residues. CDR1 and CDR2 from the germline V gene are MDHEN and SYDVKM. The CDR3: CASSSYTYEQYF. In nucleotides, the CDR3 is TGTGCCAGCAGTTCCTATACCTACGAGCAGTACTTC.

V usage is TRBV19 and J usage is TRBJ2-5; TRBD2 matches at 12 bases. The CDR3 covers 15 residues. Germline values: CDR1 LNHDA, CDR2 SQIVND (reference sequence). V lost 3 bases to trimming and J lost 5 bases; unmatched junction nucleotides: 4. The CDR3 sequence: CASSMSSGRAETQYF. The CDR3 region has the DNA TGTGCCAGTAGTATGTCTAGCGGGAGGGCCGAGACCCAGTACTTC.

The rearrangement uses TRBV28 and TRBJ2-3; no firm D call. Per germline, CDR1 MDHEN and CDR2 SYDVKM. There are 11 residues in the CDR3. Between the trimmed V and J ends, which lost 6 bases and 5 bases, there was a span of 6 bases. CDR3 sequence reads: CASRSLDTQYF. The CDR3 DNA reads as TGTGCCAGCAGGTCCTTAGATACGCAGTATTTT.

This chain links TRBV4-2 with TRBJ2-7, with 7 positions matching TRBD2. The CDR3 spans 14 residues. The V gene end was trimmed by 0 bases and the J gene end by 7 bases; junction bases not matched to a gene: 6. CDR1 is LGHNA and CDR2 is YNFKEQ in the germline V gene. The CDR3 spells CASSQDRGSREQYF. For the CDR3, the DNA is TGTGCCAGCAGCCAAGACCGCGGGAGCCGAGAGCAGTACTTC.

This clone appeared once. V and J are TRBV28 and TRBJ2-1; tentative D call: TRBD2 (7 bases). The V gene lost 7 bases and the J gene lost 6 bases, with 22 bases spanning the gap. CDR3 length equals 16 residues. Germline CDR1 reads MDHEN; CDR2 reads SYDVKM. CDR3 nucleotide sequence: TGTGCCAGCACCTCTAGTAGGGGGGGCTTGGGCAATGAGCAGTTCTTC. Its translation is CASTSSRGGLGNEQFF.

The gene calls are TRBV5-1 and TRBJ2-3, with 8 positions matching TRBD2. Germline CDR1 is SGHRS and CDR2 is YFSETQ. V was clipped by 2 bases and J by 3 bases; unmatched bases: 5. This CDR3 comprises 15 residues. CDR3 sequence (DNA): TGCGCCAGCAGCTTAACGGGAGGGGGGACAGATACGCAGTATTTT. It yields the protein CASSLTGGGTDTQYF.

The chain uses TRBV14 and TRBJ2-2, with a possible D match to TRBD2 (5 bases). V was trimmed by 4 bases and J by 6 bases, leaving 15 bases between them. The CDR3 runs 15 residues. Germline values: CDR1 SGHDN, CDR2 FVKESK. The DNA for the CDR3 is TGTGCCAGCAGCCGGGAACAGCTCGGGGCCGGGGAGCTGTTTTTT. This translates into CASSREQLGAGELFF.

This clone occurred a few times. The CDR3, as DNA: TGTGCCAGCAGTCCCCCCTGGACAGTGCAAGAGACCCAGTACTTC. Its protein product is CASSPPWTVQETQYF. This sequence joins TRBV28 and TRBJ2-5, with D maybe TRBD1 (6 bases). Looked up from germline, CDR1 is MDHEN and CDR2 is SYDVKM. This CDR3 is 15 amino acids long. V was shortened by 5 bases and J by 2 bases, with 15 bases between the two germline ends. Looking up the rest from reference TRBV28 and TRBJ2-5 gives the full variable domain: DVKVTQSSRYLVKRTGEKVFLECVQDMDHENMFWYRQDPGLGLRLIYFSYDVKMKEKGDIPEGYSVSREKKERFSLILESASTNQTSMYLCASSPPWTVQETQYFGPGTRLLVL.

V is TRBV7-3 and J is TRBJ2-3; D is undetermined. Trimming stripped 2 bases from V and 4 bases from J, with 13 bases between. CDR1 is SGHTA, CDR2 FQGTGA, per germline. This CDR3 comprises 15 residues. As DNA, the CDR3 is TGTGCCAGCAGCTTAGGTGCTAGAGGTTCAGATACGCAGTATTTT. Protein sequence: CASSLGARGSDTQYF.